A selection of T cell receptor beta chains follows, all from one sample in a study of OX40 agonist ivuxolimab in advanced cancers. Profiled with immunoSEQ multiplex PCR; TCRdb holds only in-frame clones, not every one. In the table there are over 45,000 clones, roughly 80% of which are singletons. The sequencing used CD4+ or CD8+ T cells sorted from blood, collected in a trial of the OX40 agonist ivuxolimab. The receptors stem from an adult with an advanced solid tumor such as melanoma, head and neck, liver or kidney cancer. The CDR3 runs from the conserved cysteine through the conserved F or W. A D gene is named only where the DNA matches it firmly. For some rows the clone size is stated as once, few or many, or as a class when expanded; others skip it.

V,size,D,J,CDR3,DNA
TRBV2,-,-,TRBJ1-2,CASRPVGIQLGYTF,TGTGCCAGCAGACCCGTTGGGATTCAGCTAGGCTACACCTTC
TRBV10-3,-,-,TRBJ2-2,CAISRGPNTGELFF,TGTGCCATCAGCCGGGGCCCCAACACCGGGGAGCTGTTTTTT
TRBV11-2,-,-,TRBJ2-7,CASSFSSGHYEQYF,TGTGCCAGCAGCTTTTCCTCGGGACATTACGAGCAGTACTTC
TRBV7-9,-,-,TRBJ2-5,CASSLEGGGLFGKETQYF,TGTGCCAGCAGCTTAGAGGGGGGCGGTCTTTTTGGAAAGGAGACCCAGTACTTC
TRBV2,-,-,TRBJ1-1,CASSAQQGGTEAFF,TGTGCCAGCAGCGCCCAACAGGGCGGGACTGAAGCTTTCTTT
TRBV18,once,-,TRBJ2-3,CASSRGQFTDTQYF,TGTGCCAGCTCTCGAGGTCAGTTCACAGATACGCAGTATTTT
TRBV5-4,-,TRBD1,TRBJ1-1,CASSLGGRGLNTEAFF,TGTGCCAGCAGCTTGGGCGGGAGGGGGCTGAACACTGAAGCTTTCTTT
TRBV2,-,-,TRBJ2-7,CASSRDRSSYEQYF,TGTGCCAGCAGCCGAGACAGGAGCTCCTACGAGCAGTACTTC
TRBV27,-,TRBD1,TRBJ1-6,CASNDRVGALHF,TGTGCCAGCAACGACAGGGTTGGAGCCCTCCACTTT
TRBV28,-,-,TRBJ1-5,CASSPSRGGRQPQHF,TGTGCCAGCAGCCCCTCGCGTGGGGGGAGGCAGCCCCAGCATTTT
TRBV28,-,-,TRBJ1-5,CASSMTGLAGPQHF,TGTGCCAGCAGCATGACAGGTTTAGCGGGGCCCCAGCATTTT
TRBV7-6,-,TRBD1,TRBJ1-6,CASSLRGRTGSTSPNSPLHF,TGTGCCAGCAGCTTACGGGGGAGGACAGGGAGTACTAGTCCGAATTCACCCCTCCACTTT
TRBV2,once,-,TRBJ2-3,CASSKGGLSTDTQYF,TGTGCCAGCAGTAAAGGGGGTCTCAGCACAGATACGCAGTATTTT
TRBV28,-,-,TRBJ1-2,CASSSSEGGGNYGYTF,TGTGCCAGCAGTTCGTCTGAGGGAGGGGGAAACTATGGCTACACCTTC
TRBV7-2,-,-,TRBJ1-5,CASSSYRDAQPQHF,TGTGCCAGCAGCTCATACAGGGACGCTCAGCCCCAGCATTTT
TRBV18,-,-,TRBJ1-1,CASSPGQLNTEAFF,TGTGCCAGCTCACCGGGGCAGTTGAACACTGAAGCTTTCTTT
TRBV5-4,-,-,TRBJ2-5,CASSLSGRAQETQYF,TGTGCCAGCAGCTTGTCTGGCAGGGCCCAAGAGACCCAGTACTTC
TRBV7-2,-,-,TRBJ1-2,CASSLAGASYGYTF,TGTGCCAGCAGCTTAGCTGGAGCGAGCTATGGCTACACCTTC
TRBV6-5,-,TRBD1,TRBJ2-3,CAISGGQGHTQYF,TGTGCCATCAGTGGGGGACAGGGGCATACGCAGTATTTT
TRBV5-8,-,-,TRBJ2-7,CASSLAIYEQYF,TGTGCCAGCAGCTTGGCCATCTACGAGCAGTACTTC
TRBV6-1,-,-,TRBJ2-2,CASSGVSGTLTGELFF,TGTGCCAGCAGTGGAGTCTCCGGGACTCTCACCGGGGAGCTGTTTTTT
TRBV7-2,-,TRBD1,TRBJ2-7,CASSSRQGGGEQYF,TGTGCCAGCAGCTCTCGACAGGGGGGCGGCGAGCAGTACTTC
TRBV18,-,TRBD1,TRBJ1-4,CASSPPNRGTATNEKLFF,TGTGCCAGCTCACCACCGAACAGGGGAACTGCAACTAATGAAAAACTGTTTTTT
TRBV28,-,-,TRBJ2-7,CASSLEQFKQYF,TGTGCCAGCAGTTTGGAACAATTCAAGCAGTACTTC
TRBV19,-,TRBD2,TRBJ2-3,CASSSSGVRTDTQYF,TGTGCCAGTAGTAGTAGCGGGGTCCGCACAGATACGCAGTATTTT
TRBV6-4,-,TRBD2,TRBJ2-5,CASGGTSTWSRETQYF,TGTGCCAGCGGGGGGACTAGCACTTGGTCAAGGGAGACCCAGTACTTC
TRBV9,-,-,TRBJ2-3,CASSVANLAWDTDTQYF,TGTGCCAGCAGCGTAGCTAACCTAGCATGGGACACAGATACGCAGTATTTT
TRBV28,few,-,TRBJ1-2,CASSPPGLPIRYYGYTF,TGTGCCAGCAGCCCACCGGGACTTCCCATCCGATACTATGGCTACACCTTC
TRBV7-9,-,-,TRBJ1-5,CASSPRGDSNQPQHF,TGTGCCAGCAGCCCGAGAGGGGATAGCAATCAGCCCCAGCATTTT
TRBV18,-,-,TRBJ1-3,CASSPAKTGISGNTIYF,TGTGCCAGCTCACCGGCTAAAACAGGGATCTCTGGAAACACCATATATTTT
TRBV11-2,-,-,TRBJ1-1,CASSPRTWRTEAFF,TGTGCCAGCAGCCCAAGGACCTGGCGCACTGAAGCTTTCTTT
TRBV14,-,-,TRBJ1-1,CASSPAPAGVRTEAFF,TGTGCCAGCAGCCCTGCCCCCGCAGGGGTTAGGACTGAAGCTTTCTTT
TRBV7-9,-,-,TRBJ2-2,CASEGWNTGELFF,TGTGCCAGCGAGGGTTGGAACACCGGGGAGCTGTTTTTT
TRBV6-5,-,TRBD1,TRBJ1-3,CASSYRGTGAGNTIYF,TGTGCCAGCAGTTACCGCGGGACAGGGGCTGGAAACACCATATATTTT
TRBV6-5,-,-,TRBJ2-7,CASMRGPGSYEQYF,TGTGCCAGCATGCGGGGGCCGGGCTCCTACGAGCAGTACTTC
TRBV27,-,-,TRBJ1-4,CASSYSGTGEKLFF,TGTGCCAGCAGTTACTCAGGGACGGGGGAAAAACTGTTTTTT
TRBV5-6,once,TRBD2,TRBJ2-5,CASSLRLAGEETQYF,TGTGCCAGCAGCTTGCGGCTAGCGGGGGAAGAGACCCAGTACTTC
TRBV10-2,-,-,TRBJ1-2,CASGETGRYGYTF,TGCGCCAGCGGAGAAACAGGTCGCTATGGCTACACCTTC
TRBV5-1,-,TRBD1,TRBJ1-1,CASRRQGTNTEAFF,TGCGCCAGCAGGCGACAGGGGACGAACACTGAAGCTTTCTTT
TRBV10-3,-,-,TRBJ1-2,CAIGEARTDYGYTF,TGTGCCATCGGAGAGGCGCGGACGGACTATGGCTACACCTTC
TRBV19,-,TRBD1,TRBJ2-3,CASSTTGGVGTDTQYF,TGTGCCAGTAGTACCACAGGGGGCGTAGGCACAGATACGCAGTATTTT
TRBV5-6,-,-,TRBJ1-4,CASSLPGPDEKLFF,TGTGCCAGCAGCTTGCCAGGGCCTGATGAAAAACTGTTTTTT
TRBV9,-,-,TRBJ2-7,CASSAAPGYEQYF,TGTGCCAGCAGCGCGGCCCCCGGTTACGAGCAGTACTTC
TRBV27,-,-,TRBJ2-6,CASLQSGANVLTF,TGTGCCAGCTTGCAGTCAGGGGCCAACGTCCTGACTTTC
TRBV5-6,once,TRBD1,TRBJ1-2,CASSPPRQGRGYTF,TGTGCCAGCAGCCCGCCGCGACAGGGAAGAGGCTACACCTTC
TRBV11-2,-,-,TRBJ1-1,CASNRPNTEAFF,TGTGCCAGCAATCGGCCCAACACTGAAGCTTTCTTT
TRBV28,-,TRBD2,TRBJ2-3,CASQSRGAGGEDTQYF,TGTGCCAGCCAATCTAGGGGAGCGGGAGGCGAGGATACGCAGTATTTT
TRBV6-5,-,TRBD2,TRBJ2-7,CASSRLDGGGYEQYF,TGTGCCAGCAGCCGGCTGGACGGGGGGGGCTACGAGCAGTACTTC
TRBV28,-,-,TRBJ2-4,CASLEGGKNIQYF,TGTGCCAGCTTGGAGGGAGGCAAAAACATTCAGTACTTC
TRBV6-5,-,TRBD1,TRBJ2-7,CASTNPGQANYEQYF,TGTGCCAGCACTAATCCGGGACAGGCGAACTACGAGCAGTACTTC